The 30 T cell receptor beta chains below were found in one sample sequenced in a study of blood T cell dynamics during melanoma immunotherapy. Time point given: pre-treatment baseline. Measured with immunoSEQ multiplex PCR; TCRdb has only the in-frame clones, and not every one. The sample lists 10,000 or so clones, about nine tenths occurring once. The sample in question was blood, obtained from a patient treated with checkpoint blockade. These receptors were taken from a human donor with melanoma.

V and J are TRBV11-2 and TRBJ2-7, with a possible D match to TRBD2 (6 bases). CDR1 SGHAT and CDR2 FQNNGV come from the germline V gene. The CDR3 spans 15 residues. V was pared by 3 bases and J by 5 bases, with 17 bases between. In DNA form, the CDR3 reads TGTGCCAGCAGCTTTCCATCGTCTTGGGGGGACGAGCAGTACTTC. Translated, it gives CASSFPSSWGDEQYF. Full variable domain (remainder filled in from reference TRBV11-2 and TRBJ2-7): EAGVAQSPRYKIIEKRQSVAFWCNPISGHATLYWYQQILGQGPKLLIQFQNNGVVDDSQLPKDRFSAERLKGVDSTLKIQPAKLEDSAVYLCASSFPSSWGDEQYFGPGTRLTVT.

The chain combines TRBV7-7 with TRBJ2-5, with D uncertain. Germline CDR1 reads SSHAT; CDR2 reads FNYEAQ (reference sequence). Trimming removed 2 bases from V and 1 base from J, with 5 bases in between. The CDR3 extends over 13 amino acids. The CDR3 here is CASSLQVQETQYF. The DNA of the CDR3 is TGTGCCAGCAGCTTACAGGTCCAAGAGACCCAGTACTTC.

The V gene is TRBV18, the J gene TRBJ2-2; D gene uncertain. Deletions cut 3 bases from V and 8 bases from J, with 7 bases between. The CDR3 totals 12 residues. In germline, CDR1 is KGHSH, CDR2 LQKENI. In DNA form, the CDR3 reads TGTGCCAGCTCACCGTTGGCAGGGGAGCTGTTTTTT. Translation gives CASSPLAGELFF.

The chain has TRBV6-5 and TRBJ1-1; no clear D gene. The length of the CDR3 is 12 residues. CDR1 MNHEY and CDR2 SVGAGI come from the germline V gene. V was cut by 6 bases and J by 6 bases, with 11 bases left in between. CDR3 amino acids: CASRSQYAEAFF. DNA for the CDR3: TGTGCCAGCAGGTCCCAGTACGCTGAAGCTTTCTTT.

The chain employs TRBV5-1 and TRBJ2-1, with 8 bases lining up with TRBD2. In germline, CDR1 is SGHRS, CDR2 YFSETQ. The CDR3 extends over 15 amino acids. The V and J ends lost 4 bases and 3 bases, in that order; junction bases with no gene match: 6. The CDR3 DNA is TGCGCCAGCAGCCAACTAGCGGACAACTACAATGAGCAGTTCTTC. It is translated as CASSQLADNYNEQFF.

The CDR3 DNA follows: TGTGCCATCAGGGACAGGGTAATCTATGGCTACACCTTC. It encodes CAIRDRVIYGYTF. The chain couples TRBV10-3 to TRBJ1-2; TRBD1 aligns across 8 bases. The germline CDR1 and CDR2 sequences are ENHRY and SYGVKD. V was pared by 6 bases and J by 4 bases, with 4 bases of the junction left unmatched. The CDR3 has 13 residues.

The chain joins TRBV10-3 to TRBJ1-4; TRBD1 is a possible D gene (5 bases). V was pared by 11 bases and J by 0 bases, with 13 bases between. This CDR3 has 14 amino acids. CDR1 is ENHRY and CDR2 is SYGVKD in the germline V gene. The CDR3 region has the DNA TGTGCCTCCTCAAGGGGCGCAACTAATGAAAAACTGTTTTTT. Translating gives CASSRGATNEKLFF.

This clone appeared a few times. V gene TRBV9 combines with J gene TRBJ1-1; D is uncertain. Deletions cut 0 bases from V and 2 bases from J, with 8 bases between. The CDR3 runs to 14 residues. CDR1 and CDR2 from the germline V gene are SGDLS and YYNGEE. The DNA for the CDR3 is TGTGCCAGCAGCGTAGCTAACGTTAACACTGAAGCTTTCTTT. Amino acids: CASSVANVNTEAFF.

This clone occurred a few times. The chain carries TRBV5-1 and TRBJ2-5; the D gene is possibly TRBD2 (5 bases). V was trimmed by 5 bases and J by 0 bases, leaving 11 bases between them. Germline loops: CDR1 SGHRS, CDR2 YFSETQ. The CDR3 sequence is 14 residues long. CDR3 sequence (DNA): TGCGCCAGCAGTATAACGGGGTACCAAGAGACCCAGTACTTC. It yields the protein CASSITGYQETQYF.

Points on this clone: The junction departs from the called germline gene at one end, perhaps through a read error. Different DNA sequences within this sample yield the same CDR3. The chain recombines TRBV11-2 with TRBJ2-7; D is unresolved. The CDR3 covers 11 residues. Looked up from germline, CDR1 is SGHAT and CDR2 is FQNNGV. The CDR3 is CASSSTYEQYF. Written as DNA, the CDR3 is TGTGCCAGCAGCTCGACCTACGAGCAGTACTTT.

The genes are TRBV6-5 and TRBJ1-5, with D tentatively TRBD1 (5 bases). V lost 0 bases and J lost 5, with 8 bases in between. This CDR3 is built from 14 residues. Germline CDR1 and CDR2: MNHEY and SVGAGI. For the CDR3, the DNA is TGTGCCAGCAGTTACTCGAGGGGAGATCAGCCCCAGCATTTT. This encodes CASSYSRGDQPQHF.

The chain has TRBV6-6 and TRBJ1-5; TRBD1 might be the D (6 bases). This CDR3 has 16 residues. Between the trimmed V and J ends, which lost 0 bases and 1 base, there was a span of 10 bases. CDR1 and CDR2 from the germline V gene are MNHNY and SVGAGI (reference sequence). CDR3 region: CASSYSGGLSNQPQHF. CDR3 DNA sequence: TGTGCCAGCAGTTACTCCGGGGGGCTGAGCAATCAGCCCCAGCATTTT.

This chain's CDR3 is CASSWTSGGAETQYF. The DNA for the CDR3 is TGCGCCAGCAGCTGGACTAGCGGGGGGGCAGAGACCCAGTACTTC. The chain has TRBV5-1 and TRBJ2-5; TRBD2 aligns across 15 bases. Trimming at V came to 3 bases and at J to 4 bases, leaving 1 base not matched to a gene. Germline V gene sequence: CDR1 SGHRS, CDR2 YFSETQ. The CDR3 runs 15 residues.

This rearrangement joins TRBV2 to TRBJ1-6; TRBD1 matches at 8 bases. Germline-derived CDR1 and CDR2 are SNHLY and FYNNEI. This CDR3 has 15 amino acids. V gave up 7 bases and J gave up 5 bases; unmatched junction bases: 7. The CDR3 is CASTRTGSHNSPLHF. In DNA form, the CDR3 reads TGTGCCAGCACCAGGACAGGGTCCCATAATTCACCCCTCCACTTT.

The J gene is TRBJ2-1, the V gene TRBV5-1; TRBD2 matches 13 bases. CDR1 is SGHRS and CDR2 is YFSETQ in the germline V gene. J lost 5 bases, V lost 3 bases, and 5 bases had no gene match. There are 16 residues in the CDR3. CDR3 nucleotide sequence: TGCGCCAGCAGCTATACGGGACTAGCGGGGAACAATGAGCAGTTCTTC. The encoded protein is CASSYTGLAGNNEQFF. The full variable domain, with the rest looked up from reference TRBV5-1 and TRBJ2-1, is KAGVTQTPRYLIKTRGQQVTLSCSPISGHRSVSWYQQTPGQGLQFLFEYFSETQRNKGNFPGRFSGRQFSNSRSEMNVSTLELGDSALYLCASSYTGLAGNNEQFFGPGTRLTVL.

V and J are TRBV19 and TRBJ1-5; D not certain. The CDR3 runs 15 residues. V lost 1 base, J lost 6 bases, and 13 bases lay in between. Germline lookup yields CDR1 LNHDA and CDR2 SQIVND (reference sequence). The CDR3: CASSIGGGSSQPQHF. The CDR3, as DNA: TGTGCCAGTAGTATAGGAGGAGGGTCAAGTCAGCCCCAGCATTTT.

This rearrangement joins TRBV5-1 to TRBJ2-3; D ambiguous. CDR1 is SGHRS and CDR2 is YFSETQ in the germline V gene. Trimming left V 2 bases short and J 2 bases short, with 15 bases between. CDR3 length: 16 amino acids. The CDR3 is CASSFGPLDHTDTQYF. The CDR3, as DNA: TGCGCCAGCAGCTTCGGCCCTCTGGACCACACAGATACGCAGTATTTT.

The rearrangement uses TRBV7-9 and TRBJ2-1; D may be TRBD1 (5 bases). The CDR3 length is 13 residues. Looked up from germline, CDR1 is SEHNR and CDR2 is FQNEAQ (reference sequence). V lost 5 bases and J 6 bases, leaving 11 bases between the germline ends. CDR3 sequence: CASSMTVGNEQFF. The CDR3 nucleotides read TGTGCCAGCAGCATGACAGTTGGCAATGAGCAGTTCTTC.

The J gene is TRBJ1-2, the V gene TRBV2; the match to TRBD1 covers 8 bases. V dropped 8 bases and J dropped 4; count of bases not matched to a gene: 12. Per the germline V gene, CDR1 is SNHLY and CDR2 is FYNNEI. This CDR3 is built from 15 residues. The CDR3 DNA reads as TGTGCCAGCCAGACTCCGCGGACAGGGCCCTATGGCTACACCTTC. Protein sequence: CASQTPRTGPYGYTF.

CDR3 amino acids: CASSGEGGQPQHF. In DNA form, the CDR3 reads TGTGCCAGCAGTGGAGAGGGCGGTCAGCCCCAGCATTTT. The rearrangement links TRBV6-1 to TRBJ1-5, with D unclear. The CDR3 runs to 13 residues. Between the trimmed V and J ends, which lost 4 bases and 6 bases, there was a span of 10 bases. Germline assignment: CDR1 MNHNS and CDR2 SASEGT.

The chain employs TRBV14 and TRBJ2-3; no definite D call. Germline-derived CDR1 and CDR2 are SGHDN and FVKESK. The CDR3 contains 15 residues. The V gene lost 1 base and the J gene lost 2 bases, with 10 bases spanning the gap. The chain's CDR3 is CASSQGGSLTDTQYF. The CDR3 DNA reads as TGTGCCAGCAGCCAAGGTGGCAGCCTCACAGATACGCAGTATTTT.

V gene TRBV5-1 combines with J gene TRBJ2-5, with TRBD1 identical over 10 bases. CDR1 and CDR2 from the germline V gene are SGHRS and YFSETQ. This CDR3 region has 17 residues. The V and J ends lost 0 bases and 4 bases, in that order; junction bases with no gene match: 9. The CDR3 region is CASSLGDRGRGVETQYF. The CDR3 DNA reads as TGCGCCAGCAGCTTGGGCGACAGGGGGCGTGGAGTAGAGACCCAGTACTTC. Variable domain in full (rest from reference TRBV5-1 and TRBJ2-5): KAGVTQTPRYLIKTRGQQVTLSCSPISGHRSVSWYQQTPGQGLQFLFEYFSETQRNKGNFPGRFSGRQFSNSRSEMNVSTLELGDSALYLCASSLGDRGRGVETQYFGPGTRLLVL.

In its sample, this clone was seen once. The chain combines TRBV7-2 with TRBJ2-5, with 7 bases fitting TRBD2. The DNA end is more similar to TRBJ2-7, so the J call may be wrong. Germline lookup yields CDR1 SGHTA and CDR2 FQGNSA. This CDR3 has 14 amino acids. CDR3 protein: CASSLERGGYEQYF. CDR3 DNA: TGTGCCAGCAGCTTGGAGCGGGGAGGGTACGAGCAGTACTTC.

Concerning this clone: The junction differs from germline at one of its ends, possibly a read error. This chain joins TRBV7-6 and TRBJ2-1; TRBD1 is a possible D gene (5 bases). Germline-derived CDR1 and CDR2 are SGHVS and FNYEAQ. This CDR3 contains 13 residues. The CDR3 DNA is TGTGCCAGCAGCTTAGTCGAACAGGTCCTTATCCTCTTC. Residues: CASSLVEQVLILF.

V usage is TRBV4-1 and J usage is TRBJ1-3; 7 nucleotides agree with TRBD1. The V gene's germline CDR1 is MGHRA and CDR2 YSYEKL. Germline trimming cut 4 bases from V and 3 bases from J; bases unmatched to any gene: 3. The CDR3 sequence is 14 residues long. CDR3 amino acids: CASSRTGVGNTIYF. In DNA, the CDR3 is TGCGCCAGCAGCCGTACAGGGGTTGGAAACACCATATATTTT.

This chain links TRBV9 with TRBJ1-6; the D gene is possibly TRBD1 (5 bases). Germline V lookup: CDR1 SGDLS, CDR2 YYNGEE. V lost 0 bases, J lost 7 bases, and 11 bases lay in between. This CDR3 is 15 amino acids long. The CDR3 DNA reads TGTGCCAGCAGCGTAGGCCTACGACAGAATTCACCCCTCCACTTT. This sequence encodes CASSVGLRQNSPLHF.

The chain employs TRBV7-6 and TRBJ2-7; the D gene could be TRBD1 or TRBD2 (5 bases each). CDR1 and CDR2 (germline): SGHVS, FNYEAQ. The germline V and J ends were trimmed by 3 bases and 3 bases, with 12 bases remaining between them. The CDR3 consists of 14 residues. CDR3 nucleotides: TGTGCCAGCAGCTTCTTGGGGGAGAACTACGAGCAGTACTTC. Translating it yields CASSFLGENYEQYF.

This CDR3 reads CASSPNRQGYTQYF. The CDR3 DNA reads TGTGCCAGCTCACCGAACCGACAGGGATATACGCAGTATTTT. The chain has TRBV18 and TRBJ2-3; 7 bases line up with TRBD1. From germline, CDR1 is KGHSH and CDR2 LQKENI. The CDR3 loop spans 14 amino acids. After removal of 3 bases from V and 7 bases from J, the junction contained 7 bases not matched to a gene.

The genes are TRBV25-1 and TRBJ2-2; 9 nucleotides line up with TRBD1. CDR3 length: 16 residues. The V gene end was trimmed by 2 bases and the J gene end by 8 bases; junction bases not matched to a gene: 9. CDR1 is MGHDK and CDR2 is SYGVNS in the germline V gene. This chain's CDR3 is CASSELTGGDLGELFF. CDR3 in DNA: TGTGCCAGCAGTGAACTTACAGGGGGCGATTTGGGGGAGCTGTTTTTT.

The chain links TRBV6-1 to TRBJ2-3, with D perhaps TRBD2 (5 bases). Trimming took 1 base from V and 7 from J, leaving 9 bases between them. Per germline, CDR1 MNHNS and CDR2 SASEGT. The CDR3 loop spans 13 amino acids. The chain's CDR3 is CASSEEDSYTQYF. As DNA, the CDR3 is TGTGCCAGCAGTGAAGAGGACTCCTATACGCAGTATTTT.